Listed below are T cell receptor beta chains from one sample, sequenced in a study of blood T cell repertoires in COVID-19. Sequencing was performed with immunoSEQ multiplex PCR; in TCRdb, only in-frame clones are kept and a portion is missing. The table shows some 44,000 clones, with about nine tenths occurring only once. The sample taken for sequencing was peripheral blood. These receptors all come from a human donor in a cohort sampled during active COVID-19. CDR3s include the opening cysteine and the closing phenylalanine or tryptophan. D genes are given only for firm matches. A clone size is listed for some rows: how often the clone was seen (once, few, many), or a class if it is expanded.

>.|TRBJ1-2|TRBD1|TRBV19
TGTGCCAGTAGCCGTACGGGGACAGTAGTTGGCTACACCTTC
CASSRTGTVVGYTF
>.|TRBJ2-3|TRBD2|TRBV6-2/TRBV6-3
TGTGCCAGCAGTTACCTTAGCGGGAGAGTGGTAGATACGCAGTATTTT
CASSYLSGRVVDTQYF
>.|TRBJ1-6|.|TRBV10-3
TGTGCCATCAGTGCGACCCAACAGGGTCCACCCCTCCACTTT
CAISATQQGPPLHF
>few|TRBJ2-7|.|TRBV5-1
TGCGCCAGCAGCTTCGAGACAGGATTCCACGAGCAGTACTTC
CASSFETGFHEQYF
>.|TRBJ1-4|.|TRBV2
TGTGCCAGCAGTGAACACCAGGGTGGTAATGAAAAACTGTTTTTT
CASSEHQGGNEKLFF
>.|TRBJ1-5|.|TRBV7-2
TGTGCCAGCAGCTTAGTGGGGTCGGGGGATGGCCAGCCCCAGCATTTT
CASSLVGSGDGQPQHF
>.|TRBJ2-7|TRBD1|TRBV4-1
TGCGCCAGCAGCCGCCCCGGACAGGGCCCTCCAAGAGAGCAGTACTTC
CASSRPGQGPPREQYF
>.|TRBJ2-3|TRBD1|TRBV28
TGTGCCAGCAGTATCGACCGGGACAGAAGCACAGATACGCAGTATTTT
CASSIDRDRSTDTQYF
>once|TRBJ1-6|.|TRBV25-1
TGTGCCAGCAGTGAAACAGGGTACCGATCACCCCTCCACTTT
CASSETGYRSPLHF
>.|TRBJ1-2|.|TRBV28
TGTGCCAGCAGTACACCCGCCCGGGGGGGGCATGGCTACACCTTC
CASSTPARGGHGYTF
>.|TRBJ2-3|.|TRBV28
TGTGCCAGCAGCAAAAGGACTATTGATACGCAGTATTTT
CASSKRTIDTQYF
>.|TRBJ2-7|TRBD2|TRBV3-1/TRBV3-2
TGTGCCAGCACTACATCGGGGGGGGCCTTAACGAGCTCCTACGAGCAGTACTTC
CASTTSGGALTSSYEQYF
>.|TRBJ2-5|TRBD1|TRBV6-5
TGTGCCAGCGGCCCCGACAGGGAGTCGACCCAGTACTTC
CASGPDRESTQYF
>once|TRBJ2-1|TRBD2|TRBV6-2/TRBV6-3
TGTGCCAGCAGTTACGCGAACCTAGCGGATGAGCAGTTCTTC
CASSYANLADEQFF
>.|TRBJ1-3|.|TRBV6-5
TGTGCCAGCAGTCACCTTCCAGGGGCCGGAAACACCATATATTTT
CASSHLPGAGNTIYF
>.|TRBJ2-4|TRBD1|TRBV9
TGTGCCAGCAGCCCCGGACAGGGGGTCACGGCCAAAAACATTCAGTACTTC
CASSPGQGVTAKNIQYF
>.|TRBJ2-1|TRBD2|TRBV18
TGTGCCAGCTCACCAACAAGCGGGAGTCCCTATGAGCAGTTCTTC
CASSPTSGSPYEQFF
>.|TRBJ2-6|.|TRBV4-1
TGCGCCAGCAGCCGCGGGCCCTCTGGGGCCAACGTCCTGACTTTC
CASSRGPSGANVLTF
>.|TRBJ2-1|TRBD2|TRBV4-1
TGCGCCAGCAGCCTCCATATAGCGGGACCAAGGAATGAGCAGTTCTTC
CASSLHIAGPRNEQFF
>.|TRBJ2-5|TRBD2|TRBV4-3
TGCGCCAGCAGCCCCGGGACTAGCGGAGGCGGAGAGACCCAGTACTTC
CASSPGTSGGGETQYF
>.|TRBJ2-4|.|TRBV6-5
TGTGCCACCGAGTCGGACATTCAGTACTTC
CATESDIQYF
>.|TRBJ1-5|.|TRBV29-1
TGCAGCGCCGCACAAAATAGCAATCAGCCCCAGCATTTT
CSAAQNSNQPQHF
>.|TRBJ2-1|TRBD2|TRBV5-1
TGCGCCAGCACCCCGGGGGACTATCGAAACAATGAGCAGTTCTTC
CASTPGDYRNNEQFF
>.|TRBJ1-5|.|TRBV3-1/TRBV3-2
TGTGCCAGCAGCGGGGGGACGGGGCAGCCCCAGCATTTT
CASSGGTGQPQHF
>.|TRBJ2-1|.|TRBV12-3/TRBV12-4
TGTGCCAGCAGTTATAGGCGGGGTGAGCAGTTCTTC
CASSYRRGEQFF
>.|TRBJ1-2|.|TRBV7-2
TGTGCCAGCAGCAGGACAGTAACTAACTATGGCTACACCTTC
CASSRTVTNYGYTF
>.|TRBJ2-6|.|TRBV21-1
TGTGCCAGCAGCCTGAGCTACGACAGGTGGGTCTCCTCTGGGGCCAACGTCCTGACTTTC
CASSLSYDRWVSSGANVLTF
>.|TRBJ1-6|TRBD1|TRBV4-3
TGCGCCAGCAGCCGAGAAGGGGACAGGGCTAATTCACCCCTCCACTTT
CASSREGDRANSPLHF
>.|TRBJ2-7|.|TRBV9
TGTGCCAGCACCGTGACAGAGTCTGTCCACGAGCAGTACTTC
CASTVTESVHEQYF
>.|TRBJ2-1|.|TRBV5-4
TGTGCCAGCAGCTATGAGTTCAATGAGCAGTTCTTC
CASSYEFNEQFF
>.|TRBJ2-7|TRBD2|TRBV4-1
TGCGCCAGCAGCCAAGCCTCTGGGACTAACTCCTACGAGCAGTACTTC
CASSQASGTNSYEQYF
>.|TRBJ2-1|TRBD2|TRBV7-6
TGTGCCAGCAGCTCCAGGGCGGGAGCAGCAAGCTCCTACAATGAGCAGTTCTTC
CASSSRAGAASSYNEQFF
>.|TRBJ2-3|.|TRBV14
TGTGCCAGCAGCGAGCGTGGCACAGATACGCAGTATTTT
CASSERGTDTQYF
>.|TRBJ1-1|.|TRBV3-1/TRBV3-2
TGTGCCAGCAGCCCAAGGGGTGCGACACTGAACACTGAAGCTTTCTTT
CASSPRGATLNTEAFF
>.|TRBJ2-3|TRBD2|TRBV24-1
TGTGCCACCAGTGATTCAGGACTAGCGGGAGTAGATACGCAGTATTTT
CATSDSGLAGVDTQYF
>.|TRBJ2-3|.|TRBV24-1
TGTGCCACCAGTGATTCCCATGGCACCGGCACAGATACGCAGTATTTT
CATSDSHGTGTDTQYF
>.|TRBJ2-7|TRBD1|TRBV5-5
TGTGCCAGCAGCCGGACAGGCTTCATAGGGACCGCCTACGAGCAGTACTTC
CASSRTGFIGTAYEQYF
>.|TRBJ2-5|TRBD2|TRBV5-4
TGTGCCAGCAGCTTGGCCGGGGGGGCTGGAGAGACCCAGTACTTC
CASSLAGGAGETQYF
>.|TRBJ2-5|.|TRBV7-3
TGTGCCAGCAGCTTAACCTCCTTGGAGACCCAGTACTTC
CASSLTSLETQYF
>once|TRBJ2-2|.|TRBV7-2
TGTGCCAGCACCGAGGGGGGGGTGAACACCGGGGAGCTGTTTTTT
CASTEGGVNTGELFF
>.|TRBJ2-2|.|TRBV7-9
TGTGCCAGCAGCTTAGGGGTTCTCTCAGCGGCCACCGGGGAGCTGTTTTTT
CASSLGVLSAATGELFF
>.|TRBJ2-7|TRBD2|TRBV4-3
TGCGCCAGCAGCCGGTCGACTAGCGGGCTCTCCTACGAGCAGTACTTC
CASSRSTSGLSYEQYF
>once|TRBJ2-1|TRBD2|TRBV29-1
TGCAGCGTGAGATCCGGGACTAGTTATTTCGATGAGCAGTTCTTC
CSVRSGTSYFDEQFF
>.|TRBJ1-6|TRBD1|TRBV4-3
TGCGCCAGCAGCCAAGAGGCAGGGACAGGTTATTCACCCCTCCACTTT
CASSQEAGTGYSPLHF
>.|TRBJ1-1|.|TRBV3-1/TRBV3-2
TGTGCCAGCAGCCACAGTAACACTGAAGCTTTCTTT
CASSHSNTEAFF
>.|TRBJ2-2|TRBD1|TRBV10-3
TGTGCCATCAGCCCCGGGACAGGGGGTTCCGGGGAGCTGTTTTTT
CAISPGTGGSGELFF